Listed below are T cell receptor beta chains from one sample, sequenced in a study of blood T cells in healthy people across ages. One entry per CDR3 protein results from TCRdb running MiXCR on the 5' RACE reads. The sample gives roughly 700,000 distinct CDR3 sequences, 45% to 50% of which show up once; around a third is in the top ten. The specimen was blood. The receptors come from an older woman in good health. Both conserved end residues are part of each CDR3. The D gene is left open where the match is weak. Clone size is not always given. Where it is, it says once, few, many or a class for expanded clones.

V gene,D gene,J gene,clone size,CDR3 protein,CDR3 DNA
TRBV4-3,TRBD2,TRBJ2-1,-,CASSQSSGSLSNEQFF,TGCGCCAGCAGCCAGTCTAGCGGGAGCCTCTCGAATGAGCAGTTCTTC
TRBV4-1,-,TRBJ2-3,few,CASSQAKGSPTDTQYF,TGCGCCAGCAGCCAAGCTAAGGGTTCCCCCACAGATACGCAGTATTTT
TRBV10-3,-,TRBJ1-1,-,CAISEAMNTEAFF,TGTGCCATCAGTGAGGCGATGAACACTGAAGCTTTCTTT
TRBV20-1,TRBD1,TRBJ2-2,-,CSARDHQGAATGELFF,TGCAGTGCTAGAGACCACCAGGGGGCCGCCACCGGGGAGCTGTTTTTT
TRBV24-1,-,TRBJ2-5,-,CATRGSGETQYF,TGTGCCACCAGGGGAAGTGGAGAGACCCAGTACTTC
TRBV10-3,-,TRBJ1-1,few,CAISESRGQNTEAFF,TGTGCCATCAGTGAGTCGAGGGGACAGAACACTGAAGCTTTCTTT
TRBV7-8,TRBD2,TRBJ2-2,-,CASSLVRIAGGPGGGELFF,TGTGCCAGCAGCTTAGTCCGGATAGCGGGAGGGCCGGGGGGCGGGGAGCTGTTTTTT
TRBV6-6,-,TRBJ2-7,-,CASSYSNSQVGHEQYF,TGTGCCAGCAGTTACTCGAATTCGCAGGTCGGGCACGAGCAGTACTTC
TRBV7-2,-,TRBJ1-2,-,CASSLVSQGGYTF,TGTGCCAGCAGCTTAGTTAGCCAGGGCGGCTACACCTTC
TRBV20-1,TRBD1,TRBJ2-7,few,CSADSGTGGYEQYF,TGCAGTGCCGACTCCGGGACAGGGGGTTACGAGCAGTACTTC
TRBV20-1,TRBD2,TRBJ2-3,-,CSARDRRAGADTQYF,TGCAGTGCTAGAGATAGGAGAGCGGGGGCAGATACGCAGTATTTT
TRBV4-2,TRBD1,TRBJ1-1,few,CASSQDGGDRYFTEAFF,TGTGCCAGCAGCCAAGATGGGGGGGACAGATACTTCACTGAAGCTTTCTTT
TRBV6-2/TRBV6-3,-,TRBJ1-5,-,CASTQREYQPQHF,TGTGCCAGCACTCAACGGGAATATCAGCCCCAGCATTTT
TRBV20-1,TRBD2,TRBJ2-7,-,CSARLLAGVSYEQYF,TGCAGTGCTAGGCTACTAGCGGGAGTGTCCTACGAGCAGTACTTC
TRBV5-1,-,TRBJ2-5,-,CASSFGARETQYF,TGCGCCAGCAGCTTCGGCGCCCGGGAGACCCAGTACTTC
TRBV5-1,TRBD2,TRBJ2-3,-,CASSSDRREGPDTQYF,TGCGCCAGCAGCTCTGATAGGCGGGAGGGCCCAGATACGCAGTATTTT
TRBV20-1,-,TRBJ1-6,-,CSAREGRNNSPLHF,TGCAGTGCTAGAGAAGGCCGGAATAATTCACCCCTCCACTTT
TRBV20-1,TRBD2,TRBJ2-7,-,CSANSGRAGEQYF,TGCAGTGCTAACAGCGGGAGGGCCGGGGAGCAGTACTTC
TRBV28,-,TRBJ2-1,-,CASSGGRDGSYNEQFF,TGTGCCAGCAGTGGGGGGCGGGACGGATCCTACAATGAGCAGTTCTTC
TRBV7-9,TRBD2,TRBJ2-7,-,CASSSQGLAGDEQYF,TGTGCCAGCAGCTCACAGGGACTAGCGGGAGACGAGCAGTACTTC
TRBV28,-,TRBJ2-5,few,CASSFPLLRLDFQETQYF,TGTGCCAGCAGTTTTCCCCTACTCCGTCTCGATTTCCAAGAGACCCAGTACTTC
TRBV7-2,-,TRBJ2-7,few,CASSLAAERASYEQYF,TGTGCCAGCAGCTTAGCGGCGGAGCGGGCCTCATACGAGCAGTACTTC
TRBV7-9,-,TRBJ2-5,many,CASRPGPRQETQYF,TGTGCCAGCAGACCTGGACCACGCCAAGAGACCCAGTACTTC
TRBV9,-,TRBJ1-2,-,CASSARSTETYGYTF,TGTGCCAGCAGCGCCCGGTCGACAGAAACCTATGGCTACACCTTC
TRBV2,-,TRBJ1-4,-,CASSTGTRGEKLFF,TGTGCCAGCAGCACCGGGACAAGGGGTGAAAAACTGTTTTTT
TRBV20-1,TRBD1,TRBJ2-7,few,CSAGDRVSYEQYF,TGCAGTGCTGGGGACAGGGTCTCCTACGAGCAGTACTTC
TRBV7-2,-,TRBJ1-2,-,CASTPPEKPSHYGYTF,TGTGCCAGCACCCCCCCCGAGAAACCTTCGCACTATGGCTACACCTTC
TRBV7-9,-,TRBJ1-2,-,CATELDSGYTF,TGTGCCACCGAACTTGACAGCGGCTACACCTTC